These 15 T cell receptor beta chains share one sample of origin, sequenced in a study of blood T cell repertoires in COVID-19. Assay: immunoSEQ multiplex PCR; the TCRdb copy retains only in-frame clones and omits some. The top ten hold roughly 1.7% of the sample, which has over 150,000 clones, 78% seen once. Input material: peripheral blood. The source of these receptors is an older man with acute or convalescent COVID-19.

This chain links TRBV5-1 with TRBJ1-1, with 8 bases identical to TRBD1. The CDR3 length is 15 residues. Trimming removed 3 bases from V and 7 bases from J; junction bases left unmatched: 11. The germline V gene encodes CDR1 SGHRS and CDR2 YFSETQ. The CDR3 DNA reads TGCGCCAGCAGCTCGACAGGGGACTCCTACGTTGAAGCTTTCTTT. As protein: CASSSTGDSYVEAFF.

The V call is TRBV5-1, the J call TRBJ2-1; TRBD2 aligns across 8 bases. This CDR3 has 14 residues. Germline V gene lookup returns CDR1 SGHRS and CDR2 YFSETQ. The V and J ends lost 3 bases and 4 bases, in that order; junction bases with no gene match: 3. The CDR3 DNA reads TGCGCCAGCAGCTCGACGGGGGGGTACAATGAGCAGTTCTTC. This translates into CASSSTGGYNEQFF.

The rearrangement uses TRBV10-3 and TRBJ2-1; the match to TRBD2 covers 8 bases. The CDR3 spans 15 residues. Germline CDR1 is ENHRY and CDR2 is SYGVKD. With 4 bases clipped from V and 9 bases from J, the junction kept 11 bases outside the gene matches. The CDR3 coding sequence is TGTGCCATCAGTGCGGGGGGGCGGGAGCACACTGAGCAGTTCTTC. Translation gives CAISAGGREHTEQFF.

This clone was picked up a small number of times. The rearrangement uses TRBV6-1 and TRBJ1-6, with a weak D call TRBD1 (6 bases). The CDR3 covers 18 residues. Looked up from germline, CDR1 is MNHNS and CDR2 is SASEGT. The V end lost 2 bases, the J end lost 5 bases, and 19 bases lay between the germline ends. CDR3 sequence (DNA): TGTGCCAGCAGTGAAAGTCCCATCTCAGGGGCAAATAATTCACCCCTCCACTTT. Translation: CASSESPISGANNSPLHF.

The rearrangement uses TRBV5-1 and TRBJ2-1, with 7 nucleotides matching TRBD1. V trimming: 7 bases; J trimming: 4 bases; junction bases outside the gene matches: 11. The CDR3 extends over 15 amino acids. CDR1 is SGHRS, CDR2 YFSETQ, per germline. The CDR3 loop reads CASSRGSYSYNEQFF. The CDR3 DNA is TGCGCCAGCTCCAGGGGGTCCTACTCTTACAATGAGCAGTTCTTC.

This clone appeared a few times. CDR3 in amino acids: CASSVYTNTGELFF. CDR3 DNA: TGTGCCAGCAGCGTCTATACGAACACCGGGGAGCTGTTTTTT. This chain joins TRBV9 and TRBJ2-2; D is undetermined. Germline CDR1 SGDLS, CDR2 YYNGEE. V dropped 2 bases and J dropped 0 bases, with 5 bases sitting between them. This CDR3 region has 14 residues.

V usage is TRBV18 and J usage is TRBJ1-4; 8 nucleotides agree with TRBD1. V lost 2 bases and J lost 7; bases outside the gene matches: 6. Germline CDR1 is KGHSH and CDR2 is LQKENI. The CDR3 has 15 residues. DNA for the CDR3: TGTGCCAGCTCACCAAGGACAGGGCCTGGTGAAAAACTGTTTTTT. Its translation: CASSPRTGPGEKLFF.

Comment on this clone: The CDR3 does not end in the conserved phenylalanine or tryptophan, so this is likely a read error. It is unclear where the CDR3 begins or ends on the DNA, so no DNA is shown, and the CDR3 is as TCRdb lists it. The CDR3 is CSVEDSPPS. V is TRBV29-1 and J is TRBJ1-2. The germline V gene has CDR1 SQVTM and CDR2 ANQGSEA. The CDR3 spans 9 residues, counting both ends.

The chain is built from TRBV7-9 and TRBJ2-2, with D perhaps TRBD2 (5 bases). This CDR3 region has 14 residues. From germline, CDR1 is SEHNR and CDR2 FQNEAQ (reference sequence). Trimming took off 5 bases at V and 8 bases at J, with 15 bases between the two ends. For the CDR3, the DNA is TGTGCCAGCAGCGGACTCAACGCAGCGGGGGAGCTGTTTTTT. Protein: CASSGLNAAGELFF.

The chain has TRBV27 and TRBJ2-1, with 10 bases matching TRBD2. This CDR3 is 16 amino acids long. Per the germline V gene, CDR1 is MNHEY and CDR2 is SMNVEV (reference sequence). The J segment lost 5 bases and the V segment lost 6 bases, leaving 10 bases of the junction unmatched. DNA of the CDR3: TGTGCCAGCAGACCACTTTTAGCGGGGGGTCACAATGAGCAGTTCTTC. Its translation: CASRPLLAGGHNEQFF.

The chain uses TRBV28 and TRBJ2-1; TRBD1 agrees at 7 bases. Losses at the gene ends were 5 bases for V and 0 bases for J; bases not matched to a gene: 10. Germline-derived CDR1 and CDR2 are MDHEN and SYDVKM. CDR3 size: 17 residues. The CDR3 protein is CASSTYAGTASYNEQFF. The CDR3 DNA reads as TGTGCCAGCAGTACCTACGCCGGGACAGCCTCCTACAATGAGCAGTTCTTC.

This clone was detected only once. J is TRBJ2-5 and V is TRBV7-8; no firm D call. The CDR3 has 14 amino acids. CDR1 and CDR2 from the germline V gene are SGHVS and FQNEAQ. V lost 2 bases, J lost 1 base, and 8 bases lay in between. CDR3 coding DNA: TGTGCCAGCAGCTTAAGTACAGCCCAAGAGACCCAGTACTTC. Residues: CASSLSTAQETQYF.

This clone was picked up one time. V usage is TRBV5-1 and J usage is TRBJ2-1; 7 nucleotides line up with TRBD2. After removal of 4 bases from V and 6 bases from J, the junction contained 7 bases not matched to a gene. CDR1 is SGHRS, CDR2 YFSETQ, per germline. The CDR3 length is 14 residues. The CDR3 bases are TGCGCCAGCAGCCAGCGGGGAGGGTCCAATGAGCAGTTCTTC. The encoded protein is CASSQRGGSNEQFF.

This clone was counted once. The chain combines TRBV11-2 with TRBJ2-7; D might be TRBD2 (6 bases). Germline loops: CDR1 SGHAT, CDR2 FQNNGV. The CDR3 is 17 residues long. V dropped 1 base and J dropped 4 bases, with 20 bases sitting between them. Here the CDR3 reads CASSLGGIGGVRYEQYF. Written as DNA, the CDR3 is TGTGCCAGCAGCTTAGGAGGAATCGGAGGGGTCCGTTACGAGCAGTACTTC. The full variable domain, with the rest looked up from reference TRBV11-2 and TRBJ2-7, is EAGVAQSPRYKIIEKRQSVAFWCNPISGHATLYWYQQILGQGPKLLIQFQNNGVVDDSQLPKDRFSAERLKGVDSTLKIQPAKLEDSAVYLCASSLGGIGGVRYEQYFGPGTRLTVT.

The V call is TRBV6-1, the J call TRBJ2-2; D is uncertain. Trimming pared 2 bases from V and 6 bases from J, leaving 16 bases between. The CDR3 is 16 residues long. Per the germline V gene, CDR1 is MNHNS and CDR2 is SASEGT. In nucleotides, the CDR3 is TGTGCCAGCAGTGAATCCCCCCCGGTGTTCCCCGGGGAGCTGTTTTTT. Its protein is CASSESPPVFPGELFF.